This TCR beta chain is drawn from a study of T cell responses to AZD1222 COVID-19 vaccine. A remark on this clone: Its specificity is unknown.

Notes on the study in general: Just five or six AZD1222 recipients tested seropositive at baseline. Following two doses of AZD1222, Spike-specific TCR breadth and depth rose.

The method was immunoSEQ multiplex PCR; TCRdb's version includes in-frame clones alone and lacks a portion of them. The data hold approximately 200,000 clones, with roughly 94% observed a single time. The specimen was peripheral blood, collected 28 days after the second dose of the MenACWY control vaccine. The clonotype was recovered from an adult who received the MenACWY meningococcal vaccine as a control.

The CDR3 here is CASSHRGADEAFF. The CDR3 region has the DNA TGTGCCAGCAGCCACCGGGGGGCGGATGAAGCTTTCTTT. The rearrangement links TRBV4-2 to TRBJ1-1; D perhaps matches TRBD1 (6 bases). The CDR3 runs 13 residues. V lost 3 bases, J lost 7 bases, and 12 bases lay in between. The germline V gene has CDR1 LGHNA and CDR2 YNFKEQ.